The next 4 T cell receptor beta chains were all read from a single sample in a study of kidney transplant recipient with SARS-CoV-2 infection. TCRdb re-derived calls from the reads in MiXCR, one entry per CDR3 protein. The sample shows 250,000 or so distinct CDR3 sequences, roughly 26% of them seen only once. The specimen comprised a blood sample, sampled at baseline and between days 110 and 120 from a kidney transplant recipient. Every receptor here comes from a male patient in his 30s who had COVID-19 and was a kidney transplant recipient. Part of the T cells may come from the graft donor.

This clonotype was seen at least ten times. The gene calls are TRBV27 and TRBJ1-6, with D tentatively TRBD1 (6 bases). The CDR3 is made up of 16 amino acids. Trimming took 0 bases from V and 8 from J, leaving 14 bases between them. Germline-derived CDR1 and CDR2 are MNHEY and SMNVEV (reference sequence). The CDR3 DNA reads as TGTGCCAGCAGTTTATCCGGGCAGGGGTATTATTCACCCCTCCACTTT. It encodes CASSLSGQGYYSPLHF.

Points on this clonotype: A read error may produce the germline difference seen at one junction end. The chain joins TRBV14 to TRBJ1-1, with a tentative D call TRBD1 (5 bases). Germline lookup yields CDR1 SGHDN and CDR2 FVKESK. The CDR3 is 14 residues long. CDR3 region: CASGHGPGGTEAFF. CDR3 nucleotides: TGTGCCAGCGGCCATGGGCCGGGGGGAACTGAAGCTTTCTTT. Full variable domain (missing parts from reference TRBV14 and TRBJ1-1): EAGVTQFPSHSVIEKGQTVTLRCDPISGHDNLYWYRRVMGKEIKFLLHFVKESKQDESGMPNNRFLAERTGGTYSTLKVQPAELEDSGVYFCASGHGPGGTEAFFGQGTRLTVV.

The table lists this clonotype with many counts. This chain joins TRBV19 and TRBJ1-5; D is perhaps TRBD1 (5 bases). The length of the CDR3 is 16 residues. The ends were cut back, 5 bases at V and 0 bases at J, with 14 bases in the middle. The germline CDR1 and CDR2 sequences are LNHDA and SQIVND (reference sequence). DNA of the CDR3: TGTGCCAGTAGTGGAACCTTAAGGGGTAGCAATCAGCCCCAGCATTTT. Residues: CASSGTLRGSNQPQHF.

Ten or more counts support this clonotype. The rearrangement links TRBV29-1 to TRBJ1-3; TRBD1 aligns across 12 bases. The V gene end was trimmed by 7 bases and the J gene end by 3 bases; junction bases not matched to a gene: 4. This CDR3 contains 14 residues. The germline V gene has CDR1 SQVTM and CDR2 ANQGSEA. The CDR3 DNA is TGCAGCGCTGGGGACAGGGGGCTTGGAAACACCATATATTTT. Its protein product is CSAGDRGLGNTIYF.